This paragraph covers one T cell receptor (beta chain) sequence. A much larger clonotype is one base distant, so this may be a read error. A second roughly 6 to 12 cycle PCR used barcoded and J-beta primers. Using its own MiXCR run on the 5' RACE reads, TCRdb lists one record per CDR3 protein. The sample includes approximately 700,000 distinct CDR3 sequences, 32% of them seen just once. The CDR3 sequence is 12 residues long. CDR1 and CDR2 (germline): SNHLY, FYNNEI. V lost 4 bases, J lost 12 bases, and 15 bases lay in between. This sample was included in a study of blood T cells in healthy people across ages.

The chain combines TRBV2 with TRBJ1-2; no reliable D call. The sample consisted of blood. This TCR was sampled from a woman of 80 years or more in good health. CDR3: CASSGRDPGHTF. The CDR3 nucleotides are TGTGCCAGCAGTGGGCGCGACCCAGGCCACACCTTC.